This TCR beta chain emerged from a study of blood T cell repertoires in COVID-19 (dated by TCRdb to 2018 to 2021). About the investigation overall: Samples from collaborators originated in the United States, Italy and Spain and spanned both the acute and convalescent phases of COVID-19. The prospective study material was composed of cDNA or gDNA derived from T cells, B-cell-depleted T cells, or PBMCs. Subjects who had been exposed to COVID-19, were actively infected with it, or had recovered from it provided the deeply sampled blood TCRbeta repertoires that made up the dataset. The repertoires were made available in a free public database intended to serve as a resource for research on the immune response to SARS-CoV-2. Samples were obtained from the ongoing ImmuneRACE study (first 160 participants) and from over a thousand subjects provided by 6 global collaborators. The sample metadata nearly always contained a de-identified subject ID, COVID-19 status, age in years and sex. Where HLA class I and class II types were available, the types were taken from metadata supplied by the sample provider, not from assay-based typing. Overall study outcomes, separate from this receptor: How much clinical and demographic metadata was included differed by source and by participant, and the metadata was provided uncurated.

The germline V gene (reference sequence) provides CDR1 MNHEY and CDR2 SMNVEV. V is reduced by 3 bases and J by 3 bases, leaving a spacing of 12 bases between them. Reading from cysteine to phenylalanine, the CDR3 counts 14 amino acids. The read is trimmed to its CDR3 DNA, 42 bases read in frame from base 1. Each collaborating institution followed its own protocols to collect whole blood in K2EDTA tubes. Collaborator samples were shipped for TCRbeta analysis as frozen whole blood, isolated PBMCs, or DNA extracted from either sample type. As regards this clone: Its antigen is not yet known. Base quality data are lacking; no much larger clone is found one base away.

TCRbeta CDR3 regions were amplified from genomic DNA by means of the immunoSEQ Assay, a bias-controlled multiplex PCR. For the original study's pipeline: Nucleated cell counts per sample were estimated from amplification of reference gene primers within the assay. Sequence reads were collapsed and filtered to measure the absolute abundance of every unique TCRbeta CDR3 rearrangement. Productive Simpson clonality was computed per sample as the square root of Simpson's diversity index over productive rearrangements. In TCRdb, the immuneACCESS table is reduced to in-frame sequences with V and J assigned. These tables do not hold every clone; where another copy was compared, an unresolved V gene accounts for under half, and the others remain unexplained. V, J and clone size reflect that table, while D and trimming were determined from the DNA. In this sample the table shows about 170,000 clones, more than 75% of which occur a single time. In total, the top ten clones hold 3% to 4% of the sample.

The sequencing input was peripheral blood. The rearrangement joined TRBV27 to TRBJ2-7; the D gene is perhaps TRBD2, from 6 matching bases. The TCR sequence derives from a man aged 65 to 85 with acute or convalescent COVID-19. CDR3 reads: CASSFIAGNYEQYF. At the DNA level, the sequence is TGTGCCAGCAGTTTCATCGCGGGAAACTACGAGCAGTACTTC.